One and the same sample provided the 21 T cell receptor beta chains below, sequenced in a study of OX40 agonist ivuxolimab in advanced cancers. Measured with immunoSEQ multiplex PCR; TCRdb has only the in-frame clones, and not every one. This sample has 70,000 or so clones, with 85% to 90% found just once. The input for sequencing was CD4+ or CD8+ T cells sorted from blood, taken in a trial of the OX40 agonist ivuxolimab. These receptors were obtained from an adult with an advanced solid tumor such as melanoma, head and neck, liver or kidney cancer.

J is TRBJ2-2 and V is TRBV9; 10 bases map to TRBD1. Germline CDR1 SGDLS, CDR2 YYNGEE. The ends lost 2 bases at V and 6 bases at J; junction bases unmatched: 4. The CDR3 covers 15 residues. As DNA, the CDR3 is TGTGCCAGCAGCGTCTTGGACAGGGGGTCCGGGGAGCTGTTTTTT. It codes for CASSVLDRGSGELFF. The complete variable domain, with remaining parts taken from reference TRBV9 and TRBJ2-2, reads DSGVTQTPKHLITATGQRVTLRCSPRSGDLSVYWYQQSLDQGLQFLIQYYNGEERAKGNILERFSAQQFPDLHSELNLSSLELGDSALYFCASSVLDRGSGELFFGEGSRLTVL.

This clone was found once. The chain is built from TRBV5-1 and TRBJ1-1; no definite D call. This CDR3 region has 14 residues. CDR1 and CDR2 (germline): SGHRS, YFSETQ. V lost 0 bases, J lost 0 bases, and 6 bases lay in between. DNA of the CDR3: TGCGCCAGCAGCTTGGCGGGGATGAACACTGAAGCTTTCTTT. Its protein is CASSLAGMNTEAFF.

V and J are TRBV4-1 and TRBJ2-5; D is unresolved. Germline V CDR1 and CDR2: MGHRA, YSYEKL. The length of the CDR3 is 12 residues. V was pared by 0 bases and J by 11 bases, with 10 bases between. The CDR3 region is CASSQDGLEQYF. CDR3 coding DNA: TGCGCCAGCAGCCAAGATGGGCTGGAGCAGTACTTC.

This clone was picked up a small number of times. The rearrangement uses TRBV7-9 and TRBJ2-7; 7 nucleotides align to TRBD1. This CDR3 contains 15 residues. CDR1 SEHNR and CDR2 FQNEAQ come from the germline V gene (reference sequence). The V and J ends lost 3 bases and 3 bases, in that order; junction bases with no gene match: 8. CDR3 region: CASSFKEGQVYEQYF. CDR3 bases: TGTGCCAGCAGCTTCAAAGAAGGACAGGTCTACGAGCAGTACTTC.

This clone has only a few counts. CDR3 nucleotide sequence: TGCGCCAGCAGCCAAACCGGGACACCGACCTACGAGCAGTACTTC. It specifies CASSQTGTPTYEQYF. The rearrangement links TRBV4-1 to TRBJ2-7, with D maybe TRBD1 (6 bases). The CDR3 extends over 15 amino acids. V lost 2 bases, J lost 2 bases, and 13 bases lay in between. The germline CDR1 and CDR2 sequences are MGHRA and YSYEKL.

This chain connects TRBV2 to TRBJ2-1; 9 bases fit TRBD2. The CDR3 extends over 13 amino acids. The junction had 4 bases not matched to a gene; V was cut back by 6 bases and J by 7 bases. Germline V gives CDR1 SNHLY, CDR2 FYNNEI. DNA of the CDR3: TGTGCCAGCAGCTCCCTAGCGGGAAATGAGCAGTTCTTC. It codes for CASSSLAGNEQFF.

The V call is TRBV6-1, the J call TRBJ2-5; D is undetermined. The CDR3 covers 12 residues. CDR1 MNHNS and CDR2 SASEGT come from the germline V gene. V dropped 2 bases and J dropped 4 bases, with 5 bases sitting between them. CDR3 DNA: TGTGCCAGCAGTGAAATCCTAGAGACCCAGTACTTC. Translation gives CASSEILETQYF.

Written as DNA, the CDR3 is TGTGCCAGCAGTCTTACTAGCGGGGGATCCAATGAGCAGTTCTTC. As protein: CASSLTSGGSNEQFF. The J gene is TRBJ2-1, the V gene TRBV7-9, with 11 bases fitting TRBD2. The CDR3 contains 15 residues. The germline V gene encodes CDR1 SEHNR and CDR2 FQNEAQ (reference sequence). With 6 bases clipped from V and 6 bases from J, the junction kept 7 bases outside the gene matches.

The CDR3, as DNA: TGTGCCAGTAGTATTAAAAGACAGGGAAGAGGTGAGCAGTTCTTC. The encoded protein is CASSIKRQGRGEQFF. The chain uses TRBV19 and TRBJ2-1; the match to TRBD1 covers 7 bases. Germline-derived CDR1 and CDR2 are LNHDA and SQIVND (reference sequence). V lost 3 bases, J lost 9 bases, and 11 bases stayed unmatched. There are 15 residues in the CDR3.

The chain couples TRBV5-4 to TRBJ2-7; 9 bases agree with TRBD2. CDR1 and CDR2 from the germline V gene are SGHNT and YYREEE (reference sequence). The V gene end was trimmed by 0 bases and the J gene end by 2 bases; junction bases not matched to a gene: 3. CDR3 size: 15 residues. CDR3 region: CASSLGTSATYEQYF. The CDR3 DNA reads as TGTGCCAGCAGCTTGGGGACTAGCGCGACCTACGAGCAGTACTTC.

The V gene is TRBV5-1, the J gene TRBJ1-1, with TRBD1 as a possible D gene (6 bases). This CDR3 spans 14 amino acids. Germline V lookup: CDR1 SGHRS, CDR2 YFSETQ. V shed 4 bases and J shed 5 bases, with 15 bases lying between them. The CDR3 is CASSGRGELTEAFF. The CDR3, as DNA: TGCGCCAGCAGCGGGAGGGGGGAATTGACTGAAGCTTTCTTT.

The chain carries TRBV9 and TRBJ2-5; TRBD2 matches 9 bases. The CDR3 totals 16 residues. V was pared by 1 base and J by 2 bases, with 6 bases of the junction left unmatched. The germline V gene has CDR1 SGDLS and CDR2 YYNGEE. The CDR3 spells CASSVNDAGGQETQYF. In DNA form, the CDR3 reads TGTGCCAGCAGCGTAAACGACGCGGGGGGGCAAGAGACCCAGTACTTC.

The V call is TRBV2, the J call TRBJ2-3; D gene uncertain. CDR1 SNHLY and CDR2 FYNNEI come from the germline V gene. V lost 5 bases and J 5 bases, leaving 5 bases between the germline ends. This CDR3 region has 11 residues. CDR3 region: CASSQIDTQYF. The CDR3 nucleotides are TGTGCCAGCAGTCAAATAGATACGCAGTATTTT. The complete variable domain, with remaining parts taken from reference TRBV2 and TRBJ2-3, reads EPEVTQTPSHQVTQMGQEVILRCVPISNHLYFYWYRQILGQKVEFLVSFYNNEISEKSEIFDDQFSVERPDGSNFTLKIRSTKLEDSAMYFCASSQIDTQYFGPGTRLTVL.

The genes are TRBV7-2 and TRBJ2-2; 8 nucleotides line up with TRBD1. In germline, CDR1 is SGHTA, CDR2 FQGNSA. This CDR3 has 14 residues. V trimming: 2 bases; J trimming: 7 bases; junction bases outside the gene matches: 3. CDR3 protein: CASSLQGANGELFF. CDR3 DNA sequence: TGTGCCAGCAGCTTACAGGGGGCGAACGGGGAGCTGTTTTTT.

This rearrangement joins TRBV19 to TRBJ2-3; possibly TRBD2 for D (6 bases). The CDR3 sequence is 16 residues long. The germline gives CDR1 LNHDA, CDR2 SQIVND (reference sequence). V was pared by 5 bases and J by 4 bases, with 19 bases between. The CDR3 spells CASSDRDWDLADTQYF. The CDR3 DNA is TGTGCCAGTAGTGACCGGGACTGGGATCTAGCAGATACGCAGTATTTT.

The J gene is TRBJ2-1, the V gene TRBV14; no clear D. The CDR3 has 13 amino acids. Trimming left V 3 bases short and J 4 bases short, with 7 bases between. CDR1 is SGHDN, CDR2 FVKESK, per germline. The CDR3 DNA is TGTGCCAGCAGCCACTATGTATACAATGAGCAGTTCTTC. It codes for CASSHYVYNEQFF.

The rearrangement uses TRBV7-2 and TRBJ2-5; possibly TRBD1 for D (6 bases). The germline CDR1 and CDR2 sequences are SGHTA and FQGNSA. This CDR3 has 14 amino acids. Trimming took off 8 bases at V and 7 bases at J, with 20 bases between the two ends. The DNA of the CDR3 is TGTGCCAGCGATCCCCTGGGGGCTGGAGCGACCCAGTACTTC. Protein: CASDPLGAGATQYF.

This chain uses TRBV11-2 with TRBJ2-5, with no clear D. V lost 5 bases, J lost 3 bases, and 16 bases lay in between. The germline CDR1 and CDR2 sequences are SGHAT and FQNNGV. CDR3 length equals 15 residues. The CDR3 loop is CASSNRPTGEETQYF. In DNA, the CDR3 is TGTGCCAGCAGCAATAGGCCAACTGGAGAAGAGACCCAGTACTTC.

This chain links TRBV5-1 with TRBJ2-5, with TRBD1 matching over 11 bases. Germline loops: CDR1 SGHRS, CDR2 YFSETQ. The CDR3 contains 16 residues. V lost 0 bases to trimming and J lost 3 bases; unmatched junction nucleotides: 4. In nucleotides, the CDR3 is TGCGCCAGCAGCTTGGCCGTGGGACAGGGGGAAGAGACCCAGTACTTC. This gives the protein CASSLAVGQGEETQYF.

The gene calls are TRBV28 and TRBJ1-4, with a weak D call TRBD1 (6 bases). Trimming took 3 bases from V and 6 from J, leaving 14 bases between them. This CDR3 comprises 15 residues. Germline V gives CDR1 MDHEN, CDR2 SYDVKM. The CDR3 region has the DNA TGTGCCAGCAGTTTCGGTTTGGGGGCCCATGAAAAACTGTTTTTT. This translates into CASSFGLGAHEKLFF.

This rearrangement joins TRBV15 to TRBJ1-2, with 8 positions matching TRBD1. There are 14 residues in the CDR3. After removal of 0 bases from V and 8 bases from J, the junction contained 5 bases not matched to a gene. Germline CDR1 LNHNV, CDR2 YYDKDF (reference sequence). The CDR3 spells CATSRERQGYGYTF. CDR3 coding DNA: TGTGCCACCAGCAGAGAAAGACAGGGGTACGGCTACACCTTC.